This TCR beta chain appears in the sequencing data of a study of T cells after yellow fever vaccination. Study results and limitations: Most clones from primary vaccination resurfaced after the booster (around 97% CD4, approximately 87% CD8). Peak timing came faster in the weaker secondary response, day 5 versus 15. Few clonotypes appeared in both CD4 and CD8 compartments.

In making TCR cDNA, 5'RACE template switching added a universal primer site and UMIs to it. One entry per CDR3 protein, called by TCRdb with MiXCR from the 5' RACE reads. The table shows 450,000 to 550,000 distinct CDR3 sequences, with less than 25% occurring only once. This clonotype was recorded a few times. Its antigen is unknown. This could be a read error, since a much larger clone is one nucleotide away. Trimming pared 3 bases from V and 1 base from J, leaving 9 bases between. Germline V gene data show CDR1 as SEHNR and CDR2 as FQNEAQ (reference sequence). The CDR3 is 14 residues long. Here the sequenced sample was PBMCs, taken 21 days after the first yellow fever vaccination. This rearrangement joins TRBV7-9 to TRBJ1-1; weak D call: TRBD1 (6 bases). The sequence was collected from a man younger than 35 who received the YFV17D yellow fever vaccine. CDR3 coding DNA: TGTGCCAGCAGCTTTGGACAGTCGAACACTGAAGCTTTCTTT. Amino acid sequence: CASSFGQSNTEAFF.